Below, one TCR beta chain is given with its context. Its antigen is still unknown. Trimming shortened V by 0 bases and J by 2 bases, and 5 bases separated the two germline ends. CDR3 length: 13 residues. Germline loops: CDR1 MGHRA, CDR2 YSYEKL. The data originate from a study of graft-versus-host responses after intestinal transplantation. Assay: immunoSEQ multiplex PCR; the TCRdb copy retains only in-frame clones and omits some. The table records some 120,000 clones, around 94% of them present only once. The chain employs TRBV4-1 and TRBJ2-7; D is ambiguous. This receptor was taken from a human donor who was the organ donor for an intestinal transplant. Sequenced material: unstimulated CD8+ T cells sorted from spleen or lymph node cells, taken before transplant. The CDR3 protein is CASSQDYAYEQYF. In DNA form, the CDR3 reads TGCGCCAGCAGCCAAGACTACGCCTACGAGCAGTACTTC.